The sequence of this T cell receptor (beta chain) was determined in a study of T cells in localized non-small cell lung cancer. TCRdb's copy holds only in-frame clones and misses some; the assay was immunoSEQ multiplex PCR. Counted here are a few thousand clones, 25% to 35% occurring once; the ten biggest clones make up approximately 7.1%. In each case, adjacent lung free of atypia was taken at least 2 cm from the tumor margin. As to this clone: Its antigen remains unidentified.

Study-level points and caveats: Because sequencing included only one region (of the tumor), heterogeneity remains possible. Uninvolved adjacent lung had the highest recorded T cell clonality, with tumor below it.

Germline CDR1 reads SGHRS; CDR2 reads YFSETQ. Trimming removed 0 bases at V and 4 bases at J, with 9 bases between. This CDR3 spans 14 amino acids. This chain connects TRBV5-1 to TRBJ2-3; no reliable D call. The input for sequencing was normal lung tissue next to the tumor, taken before any cancer treatment. The sequence came from a woman aged 40-69 years with stage I lung adenocarcinoma. The CDR3 sequence: CASSLATSPDTQYF. DNA for the CDR3: TGCGCCAGCAGCTTGGCCACTTCCCCAGATACGCAGTATTTT.